One sample yielded the 16 T cell receptor beta chains listed below, sequenced in a study of spatial heterogeneity in lung cancer. TCRdb independently ran MiXCR on the 5' RACE reads; one entry per CDR3 protein. The profile shows about 40,000 distinct CDR3 sequences, 5.2% of them singletons. Time point noted: sample taken at primary tumor resection. Unsorted whole RNA samples from tumor, nontumor lung or frozen PBMC were sequenced. The sequences come from PBMCs, collected at surgery. All receptors come from a female donor with early-stage non-small cell lung cancer.

This clonotype was recorded many times. This rearrangement joins TRBV24-1 to TRBJ2-3; 7 nucleotides line up with TRBD2. CDR3 length equals 17 residues. Losses at the gene ends were 3 bases for V and 1 base for J; bases not matched to a gene: 9. Germline CDR1 reads KGHDR; CDR2 reads SFDVKD. The CDR3 nucleotides are TGTGCCACCAGTGATCCGGGGGGTAGACGGGGCACAGATACGCAGTATTTT. It specifies CATSDPGGRRGTDTQYF.

This clonotype was picked up many times. V and J are TRBV21-1 and TRBJ1-1. TRBV21-1 corresponds to a pseudogene. CDR3 length: 10 residues. The CDR3 spells CASSCGDGFF. The CDR3 bases are TGTGCCAGCAGCTGTGGGGATGGTTTCTTT.

This chain uses TRBV6-5 with TRBJ2-4, with 7 nucleotides matching TRBD2. CDR1 is MNHEY and CDR2 is SVGAGI in the germline V gene. CDR3 length: 13 residues. V lost 5 bases, J lost 7 bases, and 5 bases stayed unmatched. The CDR3 nucleotides are TGTGCCAGCAGTAAGTTGGGAGGGAACATTCAGTACTTC. Its protein product is CASSKLGGNIQYF.

This clonotype was seen many times. This chain uses TRBV20-1 with TRBJ2-6; no reliable D call. The CDR3 covers 16 residues. V lost 3 bases and J lost 0, with 12 bases in between. CDR1 is DFQATT, CDR2 SNEGSKA, per germline (reference sequence). CDR3 sequence reads: CSASPGELSGANVLTF. CDR3 bases: TGCAGTGCTAGTCCAGGAGAGCTCTCTGGGGCCAACGTCCTGACTTTC.

V and J are TRBV5-1 and TRBJ1-1, with a tentative D call TRBD1 (6 bases). CDR3 length: 21 residues. CDR1 is SGHRS, CDR2 YFSETQ, per germline. V lost 0 bases and J lost 1, with 28 bases in between. The CDR3 spells CASSLEQGPNLGNIPNTEAFF. Written as DNA, the CDR3 is TGCGCCAGCAGCTTGGAACAGGGCCCCAATTTGGGGAATATACCGAACACTGAAGCTTTCTTT.

This clonotype occurred many times. The genes are TRBV20-1 and TRBJ1-3, with 10 bases aligning to TRBD1. V was clipped by 7 bases and J by 0 bases; unmatched bases: 6. The CDR3 runs 15 residues. CDR1 and CDR2 (germline): DFQATT, SNEGSKA (reference sequence). This CDR3 reads CSVPGQGYSGNTIYF. The CDR3 nucleotides read TGCAGTGTTCCGGGACAGGGGTACTCTGGAAACACCATATATTTT.

This clonotype was recorded many times. The V gene is TRBV9, the J gene TRBJ2-1; TRBD1 agrees at 7 bases. V dropped 4 bases and J dropped 9; count of bases not matched to a gene: 10. CDR1 and CDR2 from the germline V gene are SGDLS and YYNGEE. The CDR3 extends over 14 amino acids. In nucleotides, the CDR3 is TGTGCCAGCAGCCCGTCGACAGGGTCGACTGAGCAGTTCTTC. Translating it yields CASSPSTGSTEQFF.

The table lists this clonotype with many counts. This rearrangement joins TRBV6-2 or TRBV6-3 to TRBJ1-1; D is undetermined. V was clipped by 1 base and J by 4 bases, with 7 bases between them. Germline CDR1 MNHEY, CDR2 SVGEGT. This CDR3 has 13 amino acids. CDR3 region: CASSYLIGTEAFF. CDR3 sequence (DNA): TGTGCCAGCAGTTACTTGATTGGCACTGAAGCTTTCTTT.

This clonotype occurred a few times. This chain joins TRBV29-1 and TRBJ2-2; a weak D match, TRBD2 (5 bases). There are 15 residues in the CDR3. V shed 6 bases and J shed 2 bases, with 16 bases lying between them. Per the germline V gene, CDR1 is SQVTM and CDR2 is ANQGSEA. The CDR3 is CSVVRGNTNTGELFF. CDR3 nucleotide sequence: TGCAGCGTCGTACGGGGAAACACTAACACCGGGGAGCTGTTTTTT.

This clonotype was counted a few times. The rearrangement uses TRBV6-5 and TRBJ1-2, with D possibly being TRBD1 (5 bases). The CDR3 runs 13 residues. Per germline, CDR1 MNHEY and CDR2 SVGAGI. V was cut by 7 bases and J by 5 bases, with 14 bases left in between. This chain's CDR3 is CASTPGGFYGYTF. CDR3 DNA sequence: TGTGCCAGCACCCCCGGGGGTTTTTATGGCTACACCTTC.

This clonotype was seen a handful of times. The rearrangement uses TRBV3-1 and TRBJ2-1; TRBD1 aligns across 7 bases. The ends lost 2 bases at V and 4 bases at J; junction bases unmatched: 5. The CDR3 is 15 amino acids. The germline CDR1 and CDR2 sequences are LGHDT and YNNKEL (reference sequence). CDR3 protein: CASSQRQGTYNEQFF. The CDR3 nucleotides are TGTGCCAGCAGCCAAAGACAGGGTACGTACAATGAGCAGTTCTTC.

There are many counts of this clonotype. The chain joins TRBV4-2 to TRBJ2-1; TRBD1 agrees at 8 bases. Germline assignment: CDR1 LGHNA and CDR2 YNFKEQ. The V and J ends lost 1 base and 8 bases, in that order; junction bases with no gene match: 4. The CDR3 runs 14 residues. CDR3 loop: CASSQGAGGYEQFF. The CDR3 nucleotides read TGTGCCAGCAGCCAAGGGGCAGGGGGCTATGAGCAGTTCTTC.

In its sample, this clonotype ranks as medium-sized (0.01 to 0.1%). The J gene is TRBJ2-5, the V gene TRBV29-1; maybe TRBD2 (5 bases). Germline-derived CDR1 and CDR2 are SQVTM and ANQGSEA. This CDR3 is 10 amino acids long. Trimming took off 7 bases at V and 7 bases at J, with 10 bases between the two ends. DNA of the CDR3: TGCAGCGCAGGAGGAGGGACCCAGTACTTC. This gives the protein CSAGGGTQYF.

This clonotype was seen ten or more times. This chain uses TRBV10-3 with TRBJ1-4; 8 bases map to TRBD1. The junction had 12 bases not matched to a gene; V was cut back by 10 bases and J by 8 bases. The CDR3 consists of 14 residues. The germline gives CDR1 ENHRY, CDR2 SYGVKD. The CDR3 here is CATGLGRGHEKLFF. CDR3 nucleotide sequence: TGTGCCACAGGTTTAGGCAGGGGGCACGAAAAACTGTTTTTT.

In this sample, this clonotype turned up many times. The chain links TRBV12-2 to TRBJ2-7; the table's D gene call, TRBD1, was not cross checked with the DNA. TRBV12-2 is described as a pseudogene. The CDR3 spans 15 residues. For the CDR3, the DNA is TGTGCAAGTCGCTTAGTCCCGATTACCCCCTACGAGCAGTACTTC. Its translation is CASRLVPITPYEQYF.

Ten or more counts support this clonotype. The genes are TRBV16 and TRBJ1-5; weak D call: TRBD1 (6 bases). V dropped 4 bases and J dropped 14 bases, with 18 bases sitting between them. The CDR3 totals 13 residues. Looked up from germline, CDR1 is KGHSY and CDR2 is FQNENV. The CDR3 DNA reads TGTGCCAGCAGCCGTAACCCAGGGGTTTCAGAGCATTTT. It translates to CASSRNPGVSEHF. The variable domain in full, with the rest retrieved from reference TRBV16 and TRBJ1-5, is GEEVAQTPKHLVRGEGQKAKLYCAPIKGHSYVFWYQQVLKNEFKFLISFQNENVFDETGMPKERFSAKCLPNSPCSLEIQATKLEDSAVYFCASSRNPGVSEHFGDGTRLSIL.